Below, 13 T cell receptor beta chains from the same sample are listed, as sequenced in a study of blood T cell repertoires in COVID-19. Generated by immunoSEQ multiplex PCR, the TCRdb table keeps only in-frame clones and is missing some. The sample has under 150,000 clones, around 85% seen once; the top ten hold 4.3%. The sequenced sample was peripheral blood. The source is a human donor in a cohort sampled during active COVID-19.

V gene TRBV7-2 combines with J gene TRBJ1-1, with no clear D. Trimming cost V 5 bases and J 5 bases, with 6 bases left between them. Per germline, CDR1 SGHTA and CDR2 FQGNSA. This CDR3 comprises 11 residues. For the CDR3, the DNA is TGTGCCAGCAGCGGCAGTACTGAAGCTTTCTTT. This codes for CASSGSTEAFF.

V is TRBV5-1 and J is TRBJ2-1, with 11 positions matching TRBD1. The V and J ends lost 7 bases and 8 bases, in that order; junction bases with no gene match: 8. The germline gives CDR1 SGHRS, CDR2 YFSETQ. The CDR3 consists of 14 residues. CDR3 protein: CASRGQGAMHEQFF. The DNA of the CDR3 is TGCGCCAGCCGAGGACAGGGGGCGATGCATGAGCAGTTCTTC.

The chain joins TRBV5-4 to TRBJ2-2; TRBD2 aligns across 9 bases. This CDR3 is 15 amino acids long. Germline V gene sequence: CDR1 SGHNT, CDR2 YYREEE (reference sequence). With V trimmed by 3 bases and J by 6 bases, 6 bases remained unmatched. The CDR3 loop is CASSSRLAAPGELFF. In DNA, the CDR3 is TGTGCCAGCAGCTCCCGACTAGCGGCCCCCGGGGAGCTGTTTTTT. The full variable domain, in which reference TRBV5-4 and TRBJ2-2 provide the parts outside the CDR3, is ETGVTQSPTHLIKTRGQQVTLRCSSQSGHNTVSWYQQALGQGPQFIFQYYREEENGRGNFPPRFSGLQFPNYSSELNVNALELDDSALYLCASSSRLAAPGELFFGEGSRLTVL.

This clone has only a few counts. The chain is built from TRBV7-2 and TRBJ2-3; D not certain. Germline loops: CDR1 SGHTA, CDR2 FQGNSA. V lost 3 bases and J 8 bases, leaving 9 bases between the germline ends. This CDR3 region has 12 residues. CDR3 amino acids: CASSFRVGTQYF. CDR3 nucleotide sequence: TGTGCCAGCAGCTTTCGGGTCGGTACGCAGTATTTT. Full variable domain (outside the CDR3, taken from reference TRBV7-2 and TRBJ2-3): GAGVSQSPSNKVTEKGKDVELRCDPISGHTALYWYRQSLGQGLEFLIYFQGNSAPDKSGLPSDRFSAERTGGSVSTLTIQRTQQEDSAVYLCASSFRVGTQYFGPGTRLTVL.

This chain joins TRBV3-1 (or the pseudogene TRBV3-2) and TRBJ2-3; maybe TRBD2 (6 bases). The CDR3 spans 14 residues. CDR1 and CDR2 from the germline V gene are LGHDT and YNNKEL (reference sequence). V was trimmed by 3 bases and J by 1 base, leaving 8 bases between them. The CDR3, as DNA: TGTGCCAGCAGCCAGGGACTTCGCACAGATACGCAGTATTTT. Its translation is CASSQGLRTDTQYF.

The rearrangement joins TRBV7-8 to TRBJ2-5; 8 positions agree with TRBD2. CDR3 length: 15 amino acids. V was clipped by 1 base and J by 7 bases; unmatched bases: 8. Germline V gene data show CDR1 as SGHVS and CDR2 as FQNEAQ. This chain's CDR3 is CASSLGGTSQGTQYF. The CDR3 nucleotides read TGTGCCAGCAGCTTAGGCGGGACTAGTCAGGGGACCCAGTACTTC. The variable domain in full, with the rest retrieved from reference TRBV7-8 and TRBJ2-5, is GAGVSQSPRYKVAKRGQDVALRCDPISGHVSLFWYQQALGQGPEFLTYFQNEAQLDKSGLPSDRFFAERPEGSVSTLKIQRTQQEDSAVYLCASSLGGTSQGTQYFGPGTRLLVL.

There are a few counts of this clone. The gene calls are TRBV7-2 and TRBJ2-1, with 7 bases lining up with TRBD1. Germline CDR1 and CDR2: SGHTA and FQGNSA. The CDR3 is 14 amino acids. The J segment lost 7 bases and the V segment lost 3 bases, leaving 6 bases of the junction unmatched. In DNA, the CDR3 is TGTGCCAGCAGCTTGACAGGGCATTGGAATGAGCAGTTCTTC. Translated, it gives CASSLTGHWNEQFF.

The chain joins TRBV6-6 to TRBJ1-5, with D tentatively TRBD1 (5 bases). The CDR3 covers 14 residues. Trimming removed 4 bases at V and 1 base at J, with 8 bases between. Germline CDR1 MNHNY, CDR2 SVGAGI (reference sequence). CDR3 in amino acids: CASSLEGSNQPQHF. CDR3 bases: TGTGCCAGCAGTTTGGAGGGGAGCAATCAGCCCCAGCATTTT.

The chain carries TRBV7-2 and TRBJ1-5; D perhaps matches TRBD1 (6 bases). Between the trimmed V and J ends, which lost 6 bases and 5 bases, there was a span of 14 bases. CDR1 SGHTA and CDR2 FQGNSA come from the germline V gene. This CDR3 region has 14 residues. The CDR3 coding sequence is TGTGCCAGCAGAGACACAGGGATCCATCAGCCCCAGCATTTT. Translating gives CASRDTGIHQPQHF. Full variable domain (rest looked up from reference TRBV7-2 and TRBJ1-5): GAGVSQSPSNKVTEKGKDVELRCDPISGHTALYWYRQSLGQGLEFLIYFQGNSAPDKSGLPSDRFSAERTGGSVSTLTIQRTQQEDSAVYLCASRDTGIHQPQHFGDGTRLSIL.

This clone appeared many times. The chain is built from TRBV15 and TRBJ1-5; D call uncertain. The ends were cut back, 7 bases at V and 3 bases at J, with 10 bases in the middle. Germline V gene data show CDR1 as LNHNV and CDR2 as YYDKDF (reference sequence). CDR3 length: 13 residues. CDR3 coding DNA: TGTGCCACCAAGGACTTTGACAATCAGCCCCAGCATTTT. It encodes CATKDFDNQPQHF.

With regard to this clone: Within the sample, other DNA sequences also encode this same CDR3. This chain links TRBV7-2 with TRBJ1-1, with D unclear. Between the trimmed V and J ends, which lost 4 bases and 4 bases, there was a span of 13 bases. The length of the CDR3 is 14 residues. Germline loops: CDR1 SGHTA, CDR2 FQGNSA. The DNA of the CDR3 is TGTGCCAGCAGCTCGGCTGGACGGGGCACTGAAGCTTTCTTT. Translating gives CASSSAGRGTEAFF.

CDR3 residues: CASSPGTVSYEQYV. Here the CDR3 DNA reads TGTGCCAGCAGCCCAGGGACAGTGTCCTACGAGCAGTACGTC. This sequence joins TRBV5-6 and TRBJ2-7, with 7 bases lining up with TRBD1. This CDR3 spans 14 amino acids. CDR1 and CDR2 from the germline V gene are SGHDT and YYEEEE. V lost 4 bases, J lost 1 base, and 5 bases stayed unmatched.

This clone was observed once. The chain combines TRBV6-4 with TRBJ2-2; 10 bases match TRBD1. V lost 6 bases and J lost 7; bases outside the gene matches: 11. In germline, CDR1 is MRHNA, CDR2 SNTAGT. This CDR3 region has 16 residues. The CDR3 loop is CASSAGTGVASGELFF. The CDR3, as DNA: TGTGCCAGCAGCGCCGGGACAGGGGTAGCGAGCGGGGAGCTGTTTTTT.